Below, one T cell receptor beta chain is given with its context. This record belongs to a study of blood T cell repertoires in COVID-19. TCRdb's table, derived via immunoSEQ multiplex PCR, lists solely in-frame clones and lacks some. Found here are about 200,000 clones, 65% to 90% of them singletons; the top ten hold 3.5% to 4.5%. CDR1 is ENHRY and CDR2 is SYGVKD in the germline V gene. The CDR3 consists of 18 residues. Trimming at V came to 0 bases and at J to 4 bases, leaving 8 bases not matched to a gene. Sequencing was carried out using PBMCs or T cells enriched from blood (not recorded which). The TCR sequence derives from a woman aged 40 to 49 with acute COVID-19. V gene TRBV10-3 combines with J gene TRBJ2-1; 11 positions agree with TRBD2. CDR3 sequence reads: CAISESPSGRSTYNEQFF. For the CDR3, the DNA is TGTGCCATCAGTGAGTCACCTAGCGGGAGGTCCACTTACAATGAGCAGTTCTTC.